The 10 T cell receptor beta chains presented below share a single source sample, sequenced in a study of cytotoxic CD8 clonotypes in ibrutinib-treated CLL. This table comes from immunoSEQ multiplex PCR, and its TCRdb copy is limited to in-frame clones, with some not included. The sample yields 75,000 to 80,000 clones, 83% seen once. The input for sequencing was PBMCs, taken after 24 months of ibrutinib treatment. The receptors come from a human donor with chronic lymphocytic leukemia.

The chain combines TRBV7-3 with TRBJ2-3, with TRBD2 identical over 7 bases. Germline V gene sequence: CDR1 SGHTA, CDR2 FQGTGA. The CDR3 totals 16 residues. After removal of 1 base from V and 6 bases from J, the junction contained 10 bases not matched to a gene. For the CDR3, the DNA is TGTGCCAGCAGCTTAATGGGTTCTGGCGGGAGTGATACGCAGTATTTT. Translation: CASSLMGSGGSDTQYF.

The rearrangement uses TRBV14 and TRBJ2-7; D not resolved. Germline V gene lookup returns CDR1 SGHDN and CDR2 FVKESK. There are 11 residues in the CDR3. V lost 3 bases and J lost 4, with 4 bases in between. DNA of the CDR3: TGTGCCAGCAGCCAGCAGTACGAGCAGTACTTC. It is translated as CASSQQYEQYF.

The chain links TRBV6-1 to TRBJ2-5; D is ambiguous. The V end lost 3 bases, the J end lost 7 bases, and 9 bases lay between the germline ends. CDR3 length equals 12 residues. The germline V gene encodes CDR1 MNHNS and CDR2 SASEGT. DNA of the CDR3: TGTGCCAGCAGTGATGAAGCACGGACCCAGTACTTC. This encodes CASSDEARTQYF.

The V and J genes are TRBV18 and TRBJ2-7; 8 bases fit TRBD2. The CDR3 sequence is 14 residues long. The junction had 0 bases not matched to a gene; V was cut back by 0 bases and J by 2 bases. Germline values: CDR1 KGHSH, CDR2 LQKENI. CDR3 in DNA: TGTGCCAGCTCACCACCGGGACTAGCCTACGAGCAGTACTTC. Translating gives CASSPPGLAYEQYF.

The V gene is TRBV19, the J gene TRBJ2-1; 7 bases fit TRBD1. V was clipped by 5 bases and J by 6 bases; unmatched bases: 10. The CDR3 is made up of 15 amino acids. Germline loops: CDR1 LNHDA, CDR2 SQIVND (reference sequence). CDR3 sequence reads: CASSYSTGDGNEQFF. As DNA, the CDR3 is TGTGCCAGTAGTTATTCAACAGGGGACGGCAATGAGCAGTTCTTC.

The V gene is TRBV6-5, the J gene TRBJ2-1; weak D call: TRBD1 (6 bases). Germline CDR1 MNHEY, CDR2 SVGAGI. Trimming removed 7 bases at V and 2 bases at J, with 15 bases between. There are 15 residues in the CDR3. This CDR3 is CASMAWDKAYNEQFF. The CDR3 nucleotides are TGTGCCAGCATGGCCTGGGACAAGGCCTACAATGAGCAGTTCTTC.

The CDR3 bases are TGTGCCAGCAGCTTAGAACTAGCAGACAATGAGCAGTTCTTC. Its translation is CASSLELADNEQFF. This chain links TRBV13 with TRBJ2-1; D might be TRBD2 (6 bases). The CDR3 sequence is 14 residues long. In germline, CDR1 is PRHDT, CDR2 FYEKMQ (reference sequence). V lost 1 base, J lost 5 bases, and 9 bases lay in between.

This clone has a single count. V and J are TRBV7-2 and TRBJ2-7; D is perhaps TRBD2 (6 bases). The germline CDR1 and CDR2 sequences are SGHTA and FQGNSA. Trimming shortened V by 1 base and J by 1 base, and 14 bases separated the two germline ends. The CDR3 has 16 residues. The CDR3 loop is CASSLGPGTFSYEQYF. The CDR3 DNA is TGTGCCAGCAGCTTAGGCCCCGGGACTTTTTCCTACGAGCAGTACTTC.

This clone was seen a single time. The J gene is TRBJ2-3, the V gene TRBV7-8; D remains ambiguous. V lost 0 bases and J lost 0, with 19 bases in between. Germline V gene sequence: CDR1 SGHVS, CDR2 FQNEAQ. CDR3 size: 19 residues. CDR3 protein: CASSLAFDFRISSTDTQYF. The CDR3 DNA reads TGTGCCAGCAGCTTAGCGTTCGATTTCAGGATTTCTAGCACAGATACGCAGTATTTT.

This clone occurred a few times. The chain joins TRBV19 to TRBJ2-2; 9 bases map to TRBD2. Germline CDR1 LNHDA, CDR2 SQIVND (reference sequence). The ends lost 11 bases at V and 3 bases at J; junction bases unmatched: 4. The CDR3 has 13 residues. This CDR3 is CAAGGPYTGELFF. The CDR3 DNA reads as TGTGCCGCGGGAGGGCCGTACACCGGGGAGCTGTTTTTT.